The sequence of this T cell receptor (beta chain) was determined in a study of blood T cells in healthy people across ages. Whole-study results and caveats: It was not possible, with unsorted PBMCs, to conclusively compare naive and antigen-experienced cells. Among long-lived donors, naive CD4+ cells were more numerous and diversity higher than in aged donors.

Germline V lookup: CDR1 SGHAT, CDR2 FQDESV (reference sequence). V lost 5 bases, J lost 7 bases, and 9 bases lay in between. The CDR3 totals 11 residues. This clonotype was detected ten times or more. Its specificity is unknown. Sample-barcoded 5' priming and a J-beta primer mix drove a second PCR of about 6 to 12 cycles. Unique molecular identifiers of 12 random nucleotides labeled each cDNA. TCRdb analysed the 5' RACE reads with MiXCR anew, one entry per CDR3 protein. The sample lists 1.5 million to 2 million distinct CDR3 sequences, approximately 30% occurring once. The J gene is TRBJ2-7, the V gene TRBV11-1; D not resolved. This clonotype was sampled from a woman aged 25-40 years in good health. The sequencing sample was made of blood. CDR3: CASSTQTEQYF. The CDR3 bases are TGTGCCAGCAGCACGCAGACAGAGCAGTACTTC. The complete variable domain, with remaining parts taken from reference TRBV11-1 and TRBJ2-7, reads EAEVAQSPRYKITEKSQAVAFWCDPISGHATLYWYRQILGQGPELLVQFQDESVVDDSQLPKDRFSAERLKGVDSTLKIQPAELGDSAMYLCASSTQTEQYFGPGTRLTVT.